The 11 T cell receptor beta chains listed next were all sequenced from one sample in a study of blood T cell repertoires in COVID-19. Clones were read by immunoSEQ multiplex PCR, and TCRdb kept only the in-frame ones, dropping some. In the table there are under 250,000 clones, approximately 80% of which are singletons. The sample taken for sequencing was PBMCs or T cells enriched from blood (not recorded which). Every receptor here comes from a man aged 25-45 years with acute COVID-19.

The chain uses TRBV2 and TRBJ2-3; D might be TRBD1 (6 bases). V shed 7 bases and J shed 0 bases, with 14 bases lying between them. Germline V gene sequence: CDR1 SNHLY, CDR2 FYNNEI. The CDR3 is 15 amino acids. The CDR3 loop reads CASNTRQESTDTQYF. In DNA, the CDR3 is TGTGCCAGCAATACCAGACAGGAGAGCACAGATACGCAGTATTTT. Together with reference TRBV2 and TRBJ2-3, the CDR3 gives the full variable domain: EPEVTQTPSHQVTQMGQEVILRCVPISNHLYFYWYRQILGQKVEFLVSFYNNEISEKSEIFDDQFSVERPDGSNFTLKIRSTKLEDSAMYFCASNTRQESTDTQYFGPGTRLTVL.

The chain links TRBV11-2 to TRBJ2-1; 10 nucleotides align to TRBD2. This CDR3 has 15 residues. V was clipped by 4 bases and J by 6 bases; unmatched bases: 6. Per germline, CDR1 SGHAT and CDR2 FQNNGV. Here the CDR3 reads CASSYKRGGLNEQFF. For the CDR3, the DNA is TGTGCCAGCAGCTACAAGCGGGGGGGCCTCAATGAGCAGTTCTTC. Filled out from reference TRBV11-2 and TRBJ2-1, the complete variable domain reads EAGVAQSPRYKIIEKRQSVAFWCNPISGHATLYWYQQILGQGPKLLIQFQNNGVVDDSQLPKDRFSAERLKGVDSTLKIQPAKLEDSAVYLCASSYKRGGLNEQFFGPGTRLTVL.

This clone was recorded only once. The chain is built from TRBV10-3 and TRBJ1-1, with D unresolved. There are 11 residues in the CDR3. Looked up from germline, CDR1 is ENHRY and CDR2 is SYGVKD. V was cut by 5 bases and J by 8 bases, with 9 bases left in between. CDR3: CAISTASEAFF. The CDR3 DNA follows: TGTGCCATCAGTACAGCTTCCGAAGCTTTCTTT.

The rearrangement joins TRBV5-1 to TRBJ2-3; the D gene is possibly TRBD1 (6 bases). The V end was cut by 0 bases, the J end by 1 base, with 18 bases between. Per germline, CDR1 SGHRS and CDR2 YFSETQ. The CDR3 has 18 residues. CDR3 nucleotide sequence: TGCGCCAGCAGCTTGGAACCTCGAATGGACAGCGGCACAGATACGCAGTATTTT. Translating gives CASSLEPRMDSGTDTQYF.

The chain has TRBV18 and TRBJ2-7; 9 nucleotides line up with TRBD1. The CDR3 loop spans 16 amino acids. Germline V lookup: CDR1 KGHSH, CDR2 LQKENI. J lost 1 base, V lost 5 bases, and 9 bases had no gene match. The CDR3 DNA sequence: TGTGCCAGCTCATCAACAGGGGGCCCATCATCCTACGAGCAGTACTTC. As protein: CASSSTGGPSSYEQYF.

The chain is built from TRBV21-1 and TRBJ2-5; the table gives TRBD2 as D, unverified against the DNA. TRBV21-1 is a pseudogene segment. The CDR3 has 13 residues. The CDR3 DNA sequence: TGTGCCAGCAGGAGGGGGGGTCAAGAGACCCAGTACTTC. It encodes CASRRGGQETQYF.

This chain connects TRBV14 to TRBJ1-2; TRBD1 matches 9 bases. The germline V gene encodes CDR1 SGHDN and CDR2 FVKESK. This CDR3 contains 14 residues. V dropped 2 bases and J dropped 8; count of bases not matched to a gene: 6. CDR3 DNA: TGTGCCAGCAGCCAACCCGGGACAGGGTACGGCTACACCTTC. Protein: CASSQPGTGYGYTF.

The genes are TRBV5-1 and TRBJ1-6; D is ambiguous. Trimming removed 1 base at V and 8 bases at J, with 10 bases between. CDR3 length equals 14 residues. Germline loops: CDR1 SGHRS, CDR2 YFSETQ. The CDR3 sequence: CASSLRGFDSPLHF. CDR3 DNA: TGCGCCAGCAGCTTGAGAGGGTTCGATTCACCCCTCCACTTT. The whole variable domain, filled in from reference TRBV5-1 and TRBJ1-6, reads KAGVTQTPRYLIKTRGQQVTLSCSPISGHRSVSWYQQTPGQGLQFLFEYFSETQRNKGNFPGRFSGRQFSNSRSEMNVSTLELGDSALYLCASSLRGFDSPLHFGNGTRLTVT.

The V and J genes are TRBV28 and TRBJ1-2; 9 bases fit TRBD1. The trim removed 8 bases at V and 6 bases at J, leaving 7 bases unmatched. The CDR3 extends over 13 amino acids. Germline V gene data show CDR1 as MDHEN and CDR2 as SYDVKM. In nucleotides, the CDR3 is TGTGCCAGCGGGGGACAGGGAGTCCATGGCTACACCTTC. This encodes CASGGQGVHGYTF.

This clone was counted a few times. The genes are TRBV19 and TRBJ2-6; possible D gene TRBD1, 7 bases. The V end was cut by 8 bases, the J end by 13 bases, with 24 bases between. The CDR3 runs to 15 residues. Germline V gene lookup returns CDR1 LNHDA and CDR2 SQIVND (reference sequence). DNA of the CDR3: TGTGCCAGTGAAAGGACAGGAACTCTCCGGGGGGTCCTGACTTTC. Translating it yields CASERTGTLRGVLTF. Variable domain in full (rest from reference TRBV19 and TRBJ2-6): DGGITQSPKYLFRKEGQNVTLSCEQNLNHDAMYWYRQDPGQGLRLIYYSQIVNDFQKGDIAEGYSVSREKKESFPLTVTSAQKNPTAFYLCASERTGTLRGVLTFGAGSRLTVL.

As concerns this clone: Within the sample, other DNA sequences also encode this same CDR3. CDR3 DNA: TGTGCCAGCAGTTCTGACAGCTATGGCTACACCTTC. Translated, it gives CASSSDSYGYTF. The V call is TRBV28, the J call TRBJ1-2; D perhaps matches TRBD1 (5 bases). Germline CDR1 and CDR2: MDHEN and SYDVKM. V was pared by 4 bases and J by 4 bases, with 7 bases between. The CDR3 runs to 12 residues.